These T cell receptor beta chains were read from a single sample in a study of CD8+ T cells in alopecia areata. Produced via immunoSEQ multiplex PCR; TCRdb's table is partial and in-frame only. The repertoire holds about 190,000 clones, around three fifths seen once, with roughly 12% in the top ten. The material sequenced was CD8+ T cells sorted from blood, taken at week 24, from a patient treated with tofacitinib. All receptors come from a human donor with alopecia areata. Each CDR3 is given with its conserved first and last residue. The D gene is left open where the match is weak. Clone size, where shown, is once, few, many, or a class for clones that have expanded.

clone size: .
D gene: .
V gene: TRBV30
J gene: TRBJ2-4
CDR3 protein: CAWREMGKNIQYF
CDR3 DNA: TGTGCCTGGAGGGAGATGGGCAAAAACATTCAGTACTTC

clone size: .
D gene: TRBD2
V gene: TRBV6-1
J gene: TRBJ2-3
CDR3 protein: CASTPNSGADTQYF
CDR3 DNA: TGTGCCAGCACCCCAAATAGCGGGGCAGATACGCAGTATTTT

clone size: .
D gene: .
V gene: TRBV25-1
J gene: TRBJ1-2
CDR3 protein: CASSTQGYYGYTF
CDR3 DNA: TGTGCCAGCAGCACCCAGGGATACTATGGCTACACCTTC

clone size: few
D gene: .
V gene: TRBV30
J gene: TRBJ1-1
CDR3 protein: CAWSVLGPAGTEAFF
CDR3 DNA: TGTGCCTGGAGTGTACTAGGTCCCGCGGGGACTGAAGCTTTCTTT

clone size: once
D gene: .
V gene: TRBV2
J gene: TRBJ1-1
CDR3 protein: CASSVLWGRDAEAFF
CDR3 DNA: TGTGCCAGCAGTGTTCTTTGGGGGCGCGACGCTGAAGCTTTCTTT

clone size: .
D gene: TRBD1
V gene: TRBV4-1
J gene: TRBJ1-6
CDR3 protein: CASSQRDRSSSYNSPLHF
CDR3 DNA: TGCGCCAGCAGCCAGCGGGACAGGTCGAGCTCCTATAATTCACCCCTCCACTTT

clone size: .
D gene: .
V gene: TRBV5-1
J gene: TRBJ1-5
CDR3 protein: CASSPSVGSNQPQHF
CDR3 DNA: TGCGCCAGCAGCCCCAGTGTGGGTAGCAATCAGCCCCAGCATTTT

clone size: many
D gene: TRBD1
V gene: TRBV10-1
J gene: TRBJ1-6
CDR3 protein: CASSEGTGGKGSPLHF
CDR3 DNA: TGCGCCAGCAGTGAAGGGACAGGGGGCAAAGGATCACCCCTCCACTTT

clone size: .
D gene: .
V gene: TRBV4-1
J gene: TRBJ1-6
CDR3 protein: CASSQGGSPLHF
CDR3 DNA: TGCGCCAGCAGCCAAGGCGGGTCACCCCTCCACTTT

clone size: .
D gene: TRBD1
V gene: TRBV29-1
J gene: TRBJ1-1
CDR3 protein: CSALDRENTEAFF
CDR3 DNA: TGCAGCGCTCTGGACAGGGAGAACACTGAAGCTTTCTTT

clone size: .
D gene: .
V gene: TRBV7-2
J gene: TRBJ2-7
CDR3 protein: CASSLVTAISYEQYF
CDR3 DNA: TGTGCCAGCAGCTTAGTTACAGCTATCTCCTACGAGCAGTACTTC

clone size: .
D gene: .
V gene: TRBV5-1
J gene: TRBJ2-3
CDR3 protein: CASSPEGSDPTDTQYF
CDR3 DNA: TGCGCCAGCAGCCCAGAAGGATCGGACCCCACAGATACGCAGTATTTT

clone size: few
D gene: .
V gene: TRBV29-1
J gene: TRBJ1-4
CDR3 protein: CSVEDPDTGNEKLFF
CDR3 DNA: TGCAGCGTTGAAGATCCGGACACGGGTAATGAAAAACTGTTTTTT

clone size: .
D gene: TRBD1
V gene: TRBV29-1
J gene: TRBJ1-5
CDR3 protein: CSVELTGGRNQPQHF
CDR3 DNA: TGCAGCGTTGAACTCACAGGGGGCCGTAATCAGCCCCAGCATTTT

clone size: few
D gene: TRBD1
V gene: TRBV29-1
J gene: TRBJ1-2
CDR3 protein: CSTRDSLNYGYTF
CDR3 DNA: TGCAGCACCCGGGACAGCCTGAACTATGGCTACACCTTC

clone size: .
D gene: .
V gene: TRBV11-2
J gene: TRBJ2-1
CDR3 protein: CASSLGSYNEQFF
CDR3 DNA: TGTGCCAGCAGCTTGGGATCATACAATGAGCAGTTCTTC

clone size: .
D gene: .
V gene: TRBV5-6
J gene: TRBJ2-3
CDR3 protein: CASSLLLADTQYF
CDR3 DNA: TGTGCCAGCAGCTTGCTTCTAGCAGATACGCAGTATTTT

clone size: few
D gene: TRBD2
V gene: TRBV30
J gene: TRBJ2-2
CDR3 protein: CAWSASSGLFRGTGELFF
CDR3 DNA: TGTGCCTGGAGTGCATCTAGCGGGCTTTTCCGGGGCACCGGGGAGCTGTTTTTT

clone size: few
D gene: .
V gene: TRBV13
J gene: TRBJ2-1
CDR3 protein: CASSDNIHRSSYNEQFF
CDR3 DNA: TGTGCCAGCAGCGACAACATACACAGGAGCTCCTACAATGAGCAGTTCTTC

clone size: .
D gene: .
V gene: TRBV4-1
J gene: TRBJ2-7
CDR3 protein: CASSQDYVVAYEQYF
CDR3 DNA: TGCGCCAGCAGCCAAGACTACGTCGTGGCCTACGAGCAGTACTTC

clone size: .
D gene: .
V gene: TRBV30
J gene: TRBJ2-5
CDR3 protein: CAWSVGYGETQYF
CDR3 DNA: TGTGCCTGGAGTGTGGGTTATGGAGAGACCCAGTACTTC

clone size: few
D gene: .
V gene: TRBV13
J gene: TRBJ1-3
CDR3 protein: CASSLYRVSGNTIYF
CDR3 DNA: TGTGCCAGCAGCTTATACAGGGTTTCTGGAAACACCATATATTTT

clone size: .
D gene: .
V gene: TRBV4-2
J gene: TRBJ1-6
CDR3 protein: CASSQGGQGSYNSPLHF
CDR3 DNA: TGTGCCAGCAGCCAAGGGGGGCAGGGCTCCTATAATTCACCCCTCCACTTT

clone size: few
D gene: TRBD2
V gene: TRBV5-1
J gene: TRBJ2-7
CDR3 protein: CASSRGGSEQYF
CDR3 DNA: TGCGCCAGCAGCCGGGGGGGCTCCGAGCAGTACTTC

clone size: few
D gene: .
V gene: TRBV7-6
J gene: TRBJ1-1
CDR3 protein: CASSLVTGSEAFF
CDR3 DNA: TGTGCCAGCAGCTTAGTCACCGGGTCTGAAGCTTTCTTT

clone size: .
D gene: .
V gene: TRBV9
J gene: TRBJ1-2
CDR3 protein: CASSVGDKVGGYTF
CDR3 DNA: TGTGCCAGCAGCGTCGGGGACAAGGTCGGCGGCTACACCTTC

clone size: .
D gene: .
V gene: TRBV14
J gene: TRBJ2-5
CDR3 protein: CASSQAGTVYQETQYF
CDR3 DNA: TGTGCCAGCAGCCAAGCAGGGACGGTGTACCAAGAGACCCAGTACTTC

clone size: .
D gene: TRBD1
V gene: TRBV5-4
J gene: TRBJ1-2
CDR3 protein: CASSLEYMGQGVYGYTF
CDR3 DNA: TGTGCCAGCAGCTTGGAATATATGGGACAGGGTGTCTATGGCTACACCTTC

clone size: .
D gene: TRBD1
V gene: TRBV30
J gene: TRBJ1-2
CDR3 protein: CAWSEQGESYGYTF
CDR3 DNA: TGTGCCTGGAGCGAGCAGGGGGAAAGCTATGGCTACACCTTC

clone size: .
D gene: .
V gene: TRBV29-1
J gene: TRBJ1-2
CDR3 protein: CSAGPIGGYTF
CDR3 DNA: TGCAGCGCGGGACCGATCGGGGGCTACACCTTC

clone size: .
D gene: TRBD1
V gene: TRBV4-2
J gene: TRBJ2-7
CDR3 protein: CASSQEQGTSFEQYF
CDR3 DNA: TGTGCCAGCAGCCAAGAACAGGGGACCTCCTTCGAGCAGTACTTC

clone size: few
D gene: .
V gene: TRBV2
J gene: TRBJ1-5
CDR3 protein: CASSEVDQLNQPQHF
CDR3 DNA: TGTGCCAGCAGTGAAGTCGACCAGCTCAATCAGCCCCAGCATTTT